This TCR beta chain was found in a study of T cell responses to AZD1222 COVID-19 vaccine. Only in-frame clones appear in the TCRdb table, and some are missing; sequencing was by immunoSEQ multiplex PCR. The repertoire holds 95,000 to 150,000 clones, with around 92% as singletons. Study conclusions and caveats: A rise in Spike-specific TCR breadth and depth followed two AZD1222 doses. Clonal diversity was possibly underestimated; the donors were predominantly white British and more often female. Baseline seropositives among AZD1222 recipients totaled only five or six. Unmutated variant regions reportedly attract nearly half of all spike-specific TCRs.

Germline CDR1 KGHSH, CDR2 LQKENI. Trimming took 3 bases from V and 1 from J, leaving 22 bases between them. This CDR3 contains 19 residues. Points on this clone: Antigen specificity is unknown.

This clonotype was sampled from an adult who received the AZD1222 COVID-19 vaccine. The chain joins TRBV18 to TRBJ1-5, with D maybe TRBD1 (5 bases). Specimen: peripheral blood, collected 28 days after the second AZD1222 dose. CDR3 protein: CASSPVAAQPRGSNQPQHF. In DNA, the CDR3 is TGTGCCAGCTCACCGGTGGCAGCCCAACCTCGGGGGAGCAATCAGCCCCAGCATTTT. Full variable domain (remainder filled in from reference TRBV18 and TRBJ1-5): NAGVMQNPRHLVRRRGQEARLRCSPMKGHSHVYWYRQLPEEGLKFMVYLQKENIIDESGMPKERFSAEFPKEGPSILRIQQVVRGDSAAYFCASSPVAAQPRGSNQPQHFGDGTRLSIL.